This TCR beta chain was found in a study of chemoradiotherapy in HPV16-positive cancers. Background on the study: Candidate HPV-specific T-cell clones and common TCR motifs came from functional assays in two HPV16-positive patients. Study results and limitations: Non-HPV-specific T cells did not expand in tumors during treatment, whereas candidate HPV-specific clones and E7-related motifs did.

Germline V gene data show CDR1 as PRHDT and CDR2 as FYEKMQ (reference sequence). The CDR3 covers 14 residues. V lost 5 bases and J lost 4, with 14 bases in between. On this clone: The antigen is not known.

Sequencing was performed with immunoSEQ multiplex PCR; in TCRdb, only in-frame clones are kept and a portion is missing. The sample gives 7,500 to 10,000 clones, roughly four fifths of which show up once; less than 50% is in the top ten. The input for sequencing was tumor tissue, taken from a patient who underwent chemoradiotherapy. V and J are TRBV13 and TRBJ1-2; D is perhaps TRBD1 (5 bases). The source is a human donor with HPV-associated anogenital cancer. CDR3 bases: TGTGCCAGCAGCCTGGACGGACAAGCCTATGGCTACACCTTC. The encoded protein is CASSLDGQAYGYTF.